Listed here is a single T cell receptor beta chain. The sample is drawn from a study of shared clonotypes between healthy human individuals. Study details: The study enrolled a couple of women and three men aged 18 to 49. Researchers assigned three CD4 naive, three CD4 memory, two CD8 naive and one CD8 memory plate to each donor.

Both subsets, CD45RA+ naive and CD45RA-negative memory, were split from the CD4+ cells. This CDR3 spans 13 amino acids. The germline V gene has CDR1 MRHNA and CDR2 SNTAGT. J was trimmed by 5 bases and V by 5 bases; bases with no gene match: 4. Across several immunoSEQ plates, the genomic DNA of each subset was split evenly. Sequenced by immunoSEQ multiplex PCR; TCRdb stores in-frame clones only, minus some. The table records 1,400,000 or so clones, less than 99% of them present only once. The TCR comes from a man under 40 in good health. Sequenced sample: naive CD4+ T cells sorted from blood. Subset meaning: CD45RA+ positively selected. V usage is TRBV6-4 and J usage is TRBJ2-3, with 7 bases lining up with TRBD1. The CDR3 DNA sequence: TGTGCCAGCAGTAAGGGGGCTGGAGATACGCAGTATTTT. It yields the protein CASSKGAGDTQYF.